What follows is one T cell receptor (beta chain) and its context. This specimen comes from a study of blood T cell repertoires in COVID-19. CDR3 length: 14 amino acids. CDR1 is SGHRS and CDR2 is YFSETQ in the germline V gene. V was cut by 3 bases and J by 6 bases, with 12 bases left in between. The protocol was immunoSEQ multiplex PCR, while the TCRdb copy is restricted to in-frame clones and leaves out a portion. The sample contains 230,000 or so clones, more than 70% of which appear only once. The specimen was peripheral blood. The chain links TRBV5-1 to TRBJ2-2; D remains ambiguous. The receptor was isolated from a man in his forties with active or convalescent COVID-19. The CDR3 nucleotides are TGCGCCAGCAGCTATGACAATTCTCCCGGGGAGCTGTTTTTT. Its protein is CASSYDNSPGELFF.